Sequencing of this T cell receptor beta chain was carried out in a study of T-cell reconstitution after alpha-beta-depleted transplantation in children. The CDR3 length is 17 residues. The germline V gene encodes CDR1 SGHRS and CDR2 YFSETQ. General study findings and limits: Several hundred expanded graft clones reportedly were the source of alpha-beta T cells about two months after transplant. Some patients owed their high day-60 TCRbeta diversity to surviving recipient T cells and thymic progenitors. Most T-cell counts and diversity one year after the transplant came from T cells that were newly produced.

Molecular barcoding with unique molecular identifiers was used for the TCRbeta library. TCRdb processed the PCR reads anew with MiXCR; each CDR3 protein has one entry. Of roughly 670,000 distinct CDR3 sequences in the sample, around 13% were seen once. Comments on this clonotype: Its specificity is not known. Compared with germline, one end of the junction differs, possibly owing to a read error.

The receptor was isolated from a girl aged 2-15 years with congenital amegakaryocytic thrombocytopenia, due to receive a stem cell transplant. Sequenced material: PBMCs, taken before TCRalphabeta/CD19-depleted stem cell transplant. V is TRBV5-1 and J is TRBJ2-2; D could derive from TRBD1 or TRBD2 (5 bases each). CDR3 nucleotides: TGCGCCAGCAGTCTCGGGACGGCAACCACGAACACCGGGGAGCGGTTTTTT. Translated, it gives CASSLGTATTNTGERFF.